These 13 T cell receptor beta chains were sequenced from one sample in a study of OX40 agonist ivuxolimab in advanced cancers. Produced via immunoSEQ multiplex PCR; TCRdb's table is partial and in-frame only. The table lists 45,000 to 75,000 clones, roughly 77% of them singletons, with about 1.2% in the top ten. Material: CD4+ or CD8+ T cells sorted from blood, obtained in a trial of the OX40 agonist ivuxolimab. Receptors were obtained from an adult with an advanced solid tumor such as melanoma, head and neck, liver or kidney cancer.

The V call is TRBV27, the J call TRBJ1-2, with a tentative D call TRBD1 (6 bases). Deletions cut 4 bases from V and 8 bases from J, with 26 bases between. This CDR3 spans 17 amino acids. In germline, CDR1 is MNHEY, CDR2 SMNVEV (reference sequence). This CDR3 reads CASSSDVVGTRLRGYTF. Written as DNA, the CDR3 is TGTGCCAGCAGTTCAGACGTTGTTGGGACACGTCTACGAGGCTACACCTTC.

A few counts support this clone. The J gene is TRBJ1-2, the V gene TRBV11-2; no clear D gene. V lost 3 bases, J lost 5 bases, and 13 bases lay in between. Germline V gene lookup returns CDR1 SGHAT and CDR2 FQNNGV. The CDR3 extends over 14 amino acids. CDR3 coding DNA: TGTGCCAGCAGCTTGACAAGGTCCCCGTATGGCTACACCTTC. It encodes CASSLTRSPYGYTF.

The sample holds one count of this clone. V and J are TRBV7-2 and TRBJ2-1; 8 positions agree with TRBD1. The CDR3 has 14 residues. Germline V gene data show CDR1 as SGHTA and CDR2 as FQGNSA. With V trimmed by 1 base and J by 9 bases, 5 bases remained unmatched. The CDR3 DNA reads as TGTGCCAGCAGCTTAGTCGGACAGGGTAGTGAGCAGTTCTTC. Its translation: CASSLVGQGSEQFF.

The chain combines TRBV6-1 with TRBJ2-7; weak D call: TRBD1 (5 bases). This CDR3 spans 13 amino acids. Between the trimmed V and J ends, which lost 6 bases and 3 bases, there was a span of 12 bases. Germline V gene sequence: CDR1 MNHNS, CDR2 SASEGT. CDR3 DNA sequence: TGTGCCAGCAGGGCCCCAGGGTACTACGAGCAGTACTTC. It is translated as CASRAPGYYEQYF.

The J gene is TRBJ1-2, the V gene TRBV5-1; D gene uncertain. This CDR3 is built from 16 residues. Germline CDR1 reads SGHRS; CDR2 reads YFSETQ. V was shortened by 4 bases and J by 0 bases, with 16 bases between the two germline ends. CDR3 DNA: TGCGCCAGCAGCCCGACCGATGGGCTTACTAACTATGGCTACACCTTC. Residues: CASSPTDGLTNYGYTF.

The count of this clone is one. CDR3 DNA: TGTGCCAGCAGCGGGGCAGGGGGCTGGAACACTGAAGCTTTCTTT. It specifies CASSGAGGWNTEAFF. The chain is built from TRBV28 and TRBJ1-1, with TRBD1 matching over 8 bases. V lost 6 bases to trimming and J lost 1 base; unmatched junction nucleotides: 7. From germline, CDR1 is MDHEN and CDR2 SYDVKM. This CDR3 contains 15 residues. The entire variable domain, with the rest obtained from reference TRBV28 and TRBJ1-1, is as follows: DVKVTQSSRYLVKRTGEKVFLECVQDMDHENMFWYRQDPGLGLRLIYFSYDVKMKEKGDIPEGYSVSREKKERFSLILESASTNQTSMYLCASSGAGGWNTEAFFGQGTRLTVV.

This chain connects TRBV11-2 to TRBJ2-7; a weak D match, TRBD2 (6 bases). There are 14 residues in the CDR3. The V end lost 5 bases, the J end lost 3 bases, and 14 bases lay between the germline ends. The germline CDR1 and CDR2 sequences are SGHAT and FQNNGV. The CDR3 spells CASSRSGGIYEQYF. In DNA, the CDR3 is TGTGCCAGCAGCCGGAGCGGAGGGATCTACGAGCAGTACTTC.

The CDR3 reads CSVGSYNQPQHF. CDR3 sequence (DNA): TGCAGCGTTGGGTCGTATAATCAGCCCCAGCATTTT. The chain joins TRBV29-1 to TRBJ1-5, with no clear D. The CDR3 covers 12 residues. Germline V gene sequence: CDR1 SQVTM, CDR2 ANQGSEA. V lost 4 bases to trimming and J lost 4 bases, with 8 bases between them.

The count of this clone is one. The chain is built from TRBV6-1 and TRBJ2-5; tentatively, D is TRBD1 (5 bases). The CDR3 sequence is 13 residues long. CDR1 and CDR2 from the germline V gene are MNHNS and SASEGT. Trimming removed 6 bases from V and 4 bases from J, with 12 bases in between. This CDR3 is CASRKQVGETQYF. Here the CDR3 DNA reads TGTGCCAGCAGGAAACAGGTTGGAGAGACCCAGTACTTC.

This rearrangement joins TRBV19 to TRBJ2-2, with 9 bases aligning to TRBD1. CDR1 is LNHDA and CDR2 is SQIVND in the germline V gene (reference sequence). V shed 7 bases and J 5 bases; nucleotides not matched to a gene: 8. CDR3 length equals 15 residues. The CDR3 region is CASMGQGRWTGELFF. The CDR3 DNA sequence: TGTGCCAGTATGGGACAGGGACGGTGGACCGGGGAGCTGTTTTTT. Full variable domain (rest looked up from reference TRBV19 and TRBJ2-2): DGGITQSPKYLFRKEGQNVTLSCEQNLNHDAMYWYRQDPGQGLRLIYYSQIVNDFQKGDIAEGYSVSREKKESFPLTVTSAQKNPTAFYLCASMGQGRWTGELFFGEGSRLTVL.

The chain combines TRBV5-4 with TRBJ1-2; no clear D. The CDR3 covers 13 residues. V lost 1 base, J lost 0 bases, and 4 bases lay in between. From germline, CDR1 is SGHNT and CDR2 YYREEE (reference sequence). CDR3 DNA sequence: TGTGCCAGCAGCTTGCCCCCTAACTATGGCTACACCTTC. This sequence encodes CASSLPPNYGYTF.

This chain joins TRBV18 and TRBJ2-7, with 12 nucleotides matching TRBD2. Germline CDR1 reads KGHSH; CDR2 reads LQKENI. Losses at the gene ends were 4 bases for V and 4 bases for J; bases not matched to a gene: 14. The length of the CDR3 is 18 residues. This CDR3 is CASSRRTPGLAGSYEQYF. The CDR3 nucleotides are TGTGCCAGCTCACGCAGGACACCAGGACTAGCGGGAAGTTACGAGCAGTACTTC.

The chain carries TRBV9 and TRBJ2-2, with 7 bases fitting TRBD2. V trimming: 0 bases; J trimming: 4 bases; junction bases outside the gene matches: 9. This CDR3 contains 17 residues. Germline-derived CDR1 and CDR2 are SGDLS and YYNGEE. CDR3 protein: CASSVGFRGGLTGELFF. In DNA, the CDR3 is TGTGCCAGCAGCGTAGGTTTTCGCGGGGGACTCACCGGGGAGCTGTTTTTT.